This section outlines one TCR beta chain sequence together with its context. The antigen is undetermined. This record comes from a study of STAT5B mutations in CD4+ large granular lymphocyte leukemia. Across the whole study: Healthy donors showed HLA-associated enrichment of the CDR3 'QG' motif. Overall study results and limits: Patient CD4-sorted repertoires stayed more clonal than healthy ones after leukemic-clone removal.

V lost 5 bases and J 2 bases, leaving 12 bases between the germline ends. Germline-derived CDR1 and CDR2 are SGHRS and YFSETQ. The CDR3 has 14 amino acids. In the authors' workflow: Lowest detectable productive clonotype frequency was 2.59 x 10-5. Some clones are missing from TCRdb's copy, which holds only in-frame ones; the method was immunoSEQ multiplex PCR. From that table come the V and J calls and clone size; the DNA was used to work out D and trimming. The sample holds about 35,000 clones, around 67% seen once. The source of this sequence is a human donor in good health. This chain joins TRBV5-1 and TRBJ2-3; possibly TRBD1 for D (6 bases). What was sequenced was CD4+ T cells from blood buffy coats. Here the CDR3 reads CASSTQGDTDTQYF. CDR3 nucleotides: TGCGCCAGCAGTACACAGGGAGACACAGATACGCAGTATTTT. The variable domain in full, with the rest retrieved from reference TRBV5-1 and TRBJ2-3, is KAGVTQTPRYLIKTRGQQVTLSCSPISGHRSVSWYQQTPGQGLQFLFEYFSETQRNKGNFPGRFSGRQFSNSRSEMNVSTLELGDSALYLCASSTQGDTDTQYFGPGTRLTVL.